This T cell receptor beta chain was found in a study of blood T cell repertoires in COVID-19. Assay used: immunoSEQ multiplex PCR; TCRdb lists only in-frame clones, some missing. Here the sample spans around 140,000 clones, about 80% being singletons. Germline-derived CDR1 and CDR2 are SEHNR and FQNEAQ (reference sequence). CDR3 length: 13 residues. The germline V and J ends were trimmed by 6 bases and 1 base, with 9 bases remaining between them. The clonotype originates from a man aged 65-85 years who had recovered from COVID-19. The V and J genes are TRBV7-9 and TRBJ1-2, with D hard to call. The material sequenced was peripheral blood. CDR3 residues: CASSKNLNYGYTF. The CDR3 region has the DNA TGTGCCAGCAGTAAAAATCTTAACTATGGCTACACCTTC.